This paragraph covers one TCR beta chain sequence. This record comes from a study of blood T cell repertoires in COVID-19. In the study overall: The United States, Italy and Spain provided the acute and convalescent COVID-19 samples. PBMCs, B-cell-depleted T cells, or T cells were the source of the cDNA or gDNA that made up the material.

Germline CDR1 MNHNY, CDR2 SVGAGI (reference sequence). Unmatched junction bases numbered 4, after V lost 5 bases and J lost 0 bases. The CDR3 runs 15 residues. The authors' processing: For nucleated cells, counts were estimated from reference gene primer amplification. Clones were sequenced by immunoSEQ multiplex PCR, and TCRdb holds only the in-frame ones, with some missing. The V and J calls and clone size come from that table; D and trimming were worked out from the DNA. The repertoire consists of some 150,000 clones, with more than 75% occurring once and the leading ten covering 4% to 4.5%. The TCR comes from a man aged 60 to 69 with acute or convalescent COVID-19. The source material was peripheral blood. The chain joins TRBV6-6 to TRBJ1-3; 7 bases fit TRBD1. The CDR3 DNA sequence: TGTGCCAGCAGTCGGGACAGTCGCTCTGGAAACACCATATATTTT. Protein sequence: CASSRDSRSGNTIYF.